This section outlines one T cell receptor (beta chain) sequence together with its context. This sample was included in a study of blood T cell repertoires in COVID-19. Study-wide background: Acute and convalescent COVID-19 samples came from the United States, Italy and Spain.

In the authors' methods: Estimates of nucleated cell counts were drawn from the amplification of reference gene primers. Generated by immunoSEQ multiplex PCR, the TCRdb table keeps only in-frame clones and is missing some. V and J calls and clone size are as listed in that table; D and trimming were resolved from the DNA. The sample yields 20,000 to 30,000 clones, under 90% seen once. This CDR3 spans 18 amino acids. The germline V gene encodes CDR1 MNHEY and CDR2 SMNVEV (reference sequence). V was pared by 2 bases and J by 0 bases, with 6 bases of the junction left unmatched. The sequencing input was peripheral blood. This receptor was taken from a human donor in a cohort sampled during active COVID-19. The chain combines TRBV27 with TRBJ2-3; 12 positions match TRBD2. CDR3 in amino acids: CASSLGGLAGRSTDTQYF. DNA of the CDR3: TGTGCCAGCAGTTTAGGCGGACTAGCGGGAAGAAGCACAGATACGCAGTATTTT.